The sample holds a few counts of the clone carrying this TCR beta chain. The junction shows a germline mismatch at one end, possibly a read error. This specimen includes other DNA sequences encoding the same CDR3. Germline-derived CDR1 and CDR2 are SGHRS and YFSETQ. This CDR3 is 14 amino acids long. Amplification used 60 Vbeta primers and 13 Jbeta primers. Clones were sequenced by immunoSEQ multiplex PCR, and TCRdb holds only the in-frame ones, with some missing. The table includes fewer than 95,000 clones, 63% detected once. These data originate in a study of cytomegalovirus exposure and HLA in healthy donors.

This receptor was identified in a woman aged 25 to 39 in good health and CMV-seronegative. The J gene is TRBJ2-2, the V gene TRBV5-1; D possibly corresponds to TRBD2 (5 bases). Sequencing was performed on PBMCs. CDR3 DNA: TGCGCCAGCAGCTTGCACGGGAACACCGGGGAGCTTTTTTTT. It translates to CASSLHGNTGELFF.